The 16 T cell receptor beta chains in this list originate from one sample, sequenced in a study of shared clonotypes between healthy human individuals. Only in-frame clones appear in the TCRdb table, and some are missing; sequencing was by immunoSEQ multiplex PCR. The repertoire holds about 2.1 million clones, with just over 90% as singletons. Selected positively for CCR7 and CD45RO-negative, naive CD8 cells excluded terminally differentiated effector memory CD45RA+ cells. Sequencing was carried out using naive CD8+ T cells from PBMCs. The receptors originated from a man aged 18-30 years in good health. Some clones in this sample may be carry-over from other donors' samples.

The chain has TRBV7-6 and TRBJ2-2; tentative D call: TRBD2 (6 bases). CDR1 and CDR2 (germline): SGHVS, FNYEAQ. Trimming cost V 5 bases and J 4 bases, with 20 bases left between them. This CDR3 comprises 17 residues. This CDR3 reads CASSPPFGSDSTGELFF. CDR3 sequence (DNA): TGTGCCAGCAGCCCCCCTTTCGGGAGCGATAGCACCGGGGAGCTGTTTTTT.

The V call is TRBV7-6, the J call TRBJ2-1; 13 nucleotides line up with TRBD2. The ends lost 6 bases at V and 3 bases at J; junction bases unmatched: 5. CDR3 length: 16 amino acids. The germline gives CDR1 SGHVS, CDR2 FNYEAQ. CDR3: CASSLLAGGNYNEQFF. The CDR3 DNA follows: TGTGCCAGCAGTCTACTAGCGGGAGGGAACTACAATGAGCAGTTCTTC.

The V gene is TRBV27, the J gene TRBJ1-4; D not resolved. The CDR3 extends over 13 amino acids. V was trimmed by 4 bases and J by 6 bases, leaving 9 bases between them. Germline V lookup: CDR1 MNHEY, CDR2 SMNVEV (reference sequence). The CDR3 sequence: CASSYLQDEKLFF. In DNA form, the CDR3 reads TGTGCCAGCAGTTACCTACAAGATGAAAAACTGTTTTTT. Complete variable domain (other parts from reference TRBV27 and TRBJ1-4): EAQVTQNPRYLITVTGKKLTVTCSQNMNHEYMSWYRQDPGLGLRQIYYSMNVEVTDKGDVPEGYKVSRKEKRNFPLILESPSPNQTSLYFCASSYLQDEKLFFGSGTQLSVL.

This chain uses TRBV25-1 with TRBJ2-1; D uncertain. CDR1 is MGHDK, CDR2 SYGVNS, per germline. V lost 8 bases and J 9 bases, leaving 5 bases between the germline ends. There are 9 residues in the CDR3. CDR3: CASEAEQFF. DNA of the CDR3: TGTGCCAGCGAGGCTGAGCAGTTCTTC.

This clone was detected only a few times. This chain links TRBV30 with TRBJ1-4, with D tentatively TRBD1 (5 bases). V was trimmed by 3 bases and J by 7 bases, leaving 18 bases between them. This CDR3 spans 15 amino acids. Per the germline V gene, CDR1 is GTSNPN and CDR2 is SVGIG (reference sequence). DNA of the CDR3: TGTGCCTGGAGGGCTATGGGGCAGGCCATTGAAAAACTGTTTTTT. Translation gives CAWRAMGQAIEKLFF.

This clone was recorded once. The chain combines TRBV27 with TRBJ1-4; possible D gene TRBD1, 6 bases. Germline assignment: CDR1 MNHEY and CDR2 SMNVEV (reference sequence). CDR3 length: 14 residues. Between the trimmed V and J ends, which lost 4 bases and 7 bases, there was a span of 13 bases. The chain's CDR3 is CASSYRDDSEKLFF. The DNA for the CDR3 is TGTGCCAGCAGTTACAGGGACGATAGTGAAAAACTGTTTTTT.

The chain employs TRBV7-2 and TRBJ2-5, with 11 bases aligning to TRBD2. Germline lookup yields CDR1 SGHTA and CDR2 FQGNSA. The CDR3 length is 14 residues. J lost 4 bases, V lost 4 bases, and 2 bases had no gene match. CDR3 bases: TGTGCCAGCAGCTCTACTAGCGGGGGAGAGACCCAGTACTTC. This codes for CASSSTSGGETQYF. Full variable domain (outside the CDR3, taken from reference TRBV7-2 and TRBJ2-5): GAGVSQSPSNKVTEKGKDVELRCDPISGHTALYWYRQSLGQGLEFLIYFQGNSAPDKSGLPSDRFSAERTGGSVSTLTIQRTQQEDSAVYLCASSSTSGGETQYFGPGTRLLVL.

This sequence joins TRBV10-3 and TRBJ1-3; 12 nucleotides align to TRBD1. Germline CDR1 is ENHRY and CDR2 is SYGVKD. The CDR3 sequence is 17 residues long. J gave up 2 bases and V 2 bases, and 4 bases lay outside the gene matches. CDR3 coding DNA: TGTGCCATCAGTGAGAGGGGACAGGGGGCGACTGGAAACACCATATATTTT. Its translation: CAISERGQGATGNTIYF.

CDR3 DNA: TGTGCCAGTAGTATACTCTCTGGATTCAATAGCAATCAGCCCCAGCATTTT. It specifies CASSILSGFNSNQPQHF. The gene calls are TRBV19 and TRBJ1-5; D is unclear. The CDR3 consists of 17 residues. Per the germline V gene, CDR1 is LNHDA and CDR2 is SQIVND (reference sequence). The V end lost 2 bases, the J end lost 0 bases, and 14 bases lay between the germline ends.

This rearrangement joins TRBV27 to TRBJ2-7; possible D gene TRBD1, 6 bases. The CDR3 runs 13 residues. Trimming removed 3 bases from V and 5 bases from J, with 11 bases in between. Germline V gene sequence: CDR1 MNHEY, CDR2 SMNVEV (reference sequence). The CDR3 bases are TGTGCCAGCAGTTTTGGACAGCCCCACGAGCAGTACTTC. Encoded protein: CASSFGQPHEQYF.

V and J are TRBV7-2 and TRBJ2-5; possibly TRBD2 for D (6 bases). The J call is doubtful: the DNA matches TRBJ2-7 better. Germline CDR1 reads SGHTA; CDR2 reads FQGNSA. The CDR3 runs 15 residues. This chain's CDR3 is CASSFLRESSHEQYF. The CDR3 DNA sequence: TGTGCCAGCAGCTTCTTACGGGAGTCTTCCCACGAGCAGTACTTC.

The rearrangement joins TRBV29-1 to TRBJ2-2; TRBD2 matches at 11 bases. V dropped 2 bases and J dropped 4; count of bases not matched to a gene: 6. The length of the CDR3 is 16 residues. Per germline, CDR1 SQVTM and CDR2 ANQGSEA. CDR3 protein: CSVEPSGRKITGELFF. CDR3 bases: TGCAGCGTTGAACCTAGCGGGAGGAAAATCACCGGGGAGCTGTTTTTT.

This chain links TRBV28 with TRBJ2-1; 10 nucleotides align to TRBD2. The CDR3 covers 20 residues. Germline lookup yields CDR1 MDHEN and CDR2 SYDVKM. Germline trimming cut 5 bases from V and 0 bases from J; bases unmatched to any gene: 16. The CDR3 reads CASSDYPAVLAGGSYNEQFF. The CDR3 DNA sequence: TGTGCCAGCAGTGATTACCCCGCGGTTTTAGCGGGAGGCTCCTACAATGAGCAGTTCTTC.

This rearrangement joins TRBV19 to TRBJ2-1, with 8 bases fitting TRBD1. CDR3 length: 17 residues. Per germline, CDR1 LNHDA and CDR2 SQIVND (reference sequence). The V and J ends lost 9 bases and 3 bases, in that order; junction bases with no gene match: 16. CDR3 in DNA: TGTGCCAGCAGAGGTGGCGGGACAGGTCAATTCTACAATGAGCAGTTCTTC. It yields the protein CASRGGGTGQFYNEQFF.

This clone was observed a single time. The chain recombines TRBV28 with TRBJ1-2; the D gene is possibly TRBD1 (5 bases). The CDR3 sequence is 15 residues long. V was shortened by 5 bases and J by 0 bases, with 13 bases between the two germline ends. Germline CDR1 reads MDHEN; CDR2 reads SYDVKM. The chain's CDR3 is CASSTGTAANYGYTF. The CDR3 DNA reads as TGTGCCAGCAGTACCGGGACCGCAGCTAACTATGGCTACACCTTC.

Written as DNA, the CDR3 is TGTGCCAGCAGCGGGGGACAGGGGACGAACACTGAAGCTTTCTTT. Encoded protein: CASSGGQGTNTEAFF. J is TRBJ1-1 and V is TRBV9; 10 bases line up with TRBD1. Germline values: CDR1 SGDLS, CDR2 YYNGEE. V was pared by 3 bases and J by 1 base, with 3 bases of the junction left unmatched. The CDR3 loop spans 15 amino acids.